The 10 T cell receptor beta chains reported below all come from one sample, sequenced in a study of CXCR3-negative and CXCR3-positive naive CD8 T cells. Via 5' RACE with UMI labels, TRB cDNA libraries were prepared. TCRdb re-called the 5' RACE reads, yielding one record per CDR3 amino acid sequence without DNA. This sample's table reports tens of thousands of distinct CDR3 sequences. The sample comprised naive CXCR3- CD8+ T cells from blood. Subset given: CD45RO-CCR7+CD27+CD95- naive CD8+ T cells lacking CXCR3 (TNR3-). The source is a human donor in good health. Some clones in this sample may be carry-over from other donors' samples.

The CDR3 loop is CASEEFGEQFF. This chain joins TRBV11-2 and TRBJ2-1. CDR1 SGHAT and CDR2 FQNNGV come from the germline V gene. The CDR3 loop spans 11 amino acids. The full variable domain, in which reference TRBV11-2 and TRBJ2-1 provide the parts outside the CDR3, is EAGVAQSPRYKIIEKRQSVAFWCNPISGHATLYWYQQILGQGPKLLIQFQNNGVVDDSQLPKDRFSAERLKGVDSTLKIQPAKLEDSAVYLCASEEFGEQFFGPGTRLTVL.

V and J are TRBV7-8 and TRBJ2-7; absent DNA, TCRdb's TRBD1 call cannot be checked. This CDR3 region has 15 residues. Germline CDR1 reads SGHVS; CDR2 reads FQNEAQ. Here the CDR3 reads CASSSLGTGYYEQYF.

The V and J genes are TRBV7-9 and TRBJ2-1. The germline CDR1 and CDR2 sequences are SEHNR and FQNEAQ (reference sequence). This CDR3 contains 13 residues. Here the CDR3 reads CASSLLNYNEQFF.

This CDR3 is CASSQSRQGMVEAFF. The chain links TRBV4-3 to TRBJ1-1; the D call from TCRdb, TRBD1, cannot be confirmed without DNA. CDR3 length: 15 residues. Germline lookup yields CDR1 LGHNA and CDR2 YSLEER.

The CDR3 loop is CASSYEGAVTDTQYF. The V gene is TRBV6-2 or TRBV6-3, the J gene TRBJ2-3; TCRdb's D call of TRBD1 is untestable without DNA. The CDR3 extends over 15 amino acids. The germline V gene has CDR1 MNHEY and CDR2 SVGEGT.

The gene calls are TRBV15 and TRBJ1-5; TCRdb names TRBD1, which stays unverified in the absence of DNA. The germline CDR1 and CDR2 sequences are LNHNV and YYDKDF (reference sequence). CDR3 size: 18 residues. CDR3 in amino acids: CATTPNTGTGNGNQPQHF.

This chain joins TRBV6-5 and TRBJ2-3; TCRdb returns TRBD2, unconfirmable since there is no DNA. Germline V gene sequence: CDR1 MNHEY, CDR2 SVGAGI. The CDR3 length is 16 residues. CDR3: CASSYSRAGGLDTQYF.

CDR3 protein: CASSQEPRPILHSYNEQFF. The chain carries TRBV4-3 and TRBJ2-1. The germline V gene encodes CDR1 LGHNA and CDR2 YSLEER. This CDR3 is built from 19 residues.

V and J are TRBV7-3 and TRBJ2-1. CDR1 and CDR2 from the germline V gene are SGHTA and FQGTGA. The CDR3 length is 15 residues. The CDR3 region is CASSLRGGFDNEQFF. The full variable domain, rest sourced from reference TRBV7-3 and TRBJ2-1, is GAGVSQTPSNKVTEKGKYVELRCDPISGHTALYWYRQSLGQGPEFLIYFQGTGAADDSGLPNDRFFAVRPEGSVSTLKIQRTERGDSAVYLCASSLRGGFDNEQFFGPGTRLTVL.

The chain couples TRBV29-1 to TRBJ1-5; the TCRdb D gene call, TRBD1, has no DNA to confirm it. Germline assignment: CDR1 SQVTM and CDR2 ANQGSEA. The CDR3 extends over 14 amino acids. The CDR3: CSVVQGNSNQPQHF.